This T cell receptor beta chain derives from a study of blood T cell repertoires in COVID-19. This clone was seen more than once but under ten times. This CDR3 has 12 residues. V lost 0 bases and J 9 bases, leaving 7 bases between the germline ends. Germline V CDR1 and CDR2: SGHKS, YYEKEE (reference sequence). Clones were read by immunoSEQ multiplex PCR, and TCRdb kept only the in-frame ones, dropping some. Of around 180,000 clones in the sample, over 65% are singletons; the top ten hold 3%. The J gene is TRBJ2-1, the V gene TRBV5-5, with D possibly being TRBD2 (5 bases). The sample taken for sequencing was peripheral blood. The clonotype comes from an elderly woman with acute or convalescent COVID-19. The chain's CDR3 is CASSLVTTEQFF. As DNA, the CDR3 is TGTGCCAGCAGCTTGGTGACTACTGAGCAGTTCTTC.